This is a list of T cell receptor beta chains from one sample in a study of beta chain features in type 1 diabetes. The repertoire was sequenced with immunoSEQ multiplex PCR; TCRdb's copy has only in-frame clones and lacks some. The data show approximately 380,000 clones, more than 13% seen once. The sample taken for sequencing was naive CD4+ T cells from blood. The receptors shown here come from a woman between 18 and 29 years old in good health. Both conserved end residues are part of each CDR3. Each record gives: J gene, D gene, V gene, clone size, CDR3 DNA, CDR3 protein. The D gene is left open where the match is weak. Rows may omit the clone size; those that give it use once, few, many or a size class.

J gene: TRBJ2-7
D gene: TRBD1
V gene: TRBV5-1
clone size: .
CDR3 DNA: TGCGCCAGCAGCTTGGAGGGACAGGGTACCTACGAGCAGTACTTC
CDR3 protein: CASSLEGQGTYEQYF

J gene: TRBJ2-5
D gene: .
V gene: TRBV9
clone size: .
CDR3 DNA: TGTGCCAGCAGCCCAGTAGCGGTCCTGAAGTACTTC
CDR3 protein: CASSPVAVLKYF

J gene: TRBJ2-7
D gene: TRBD1
V gene: TRBV5-1
clone size: few
CDR3 DNA: TGCGCCAGCAGGCCCGGGACAGGGCCCTACGAGCAGTACTTC
CDR3 protein: CASRPGTGPYEQYF

J gene: TRBJ2-5
D gene: .
V gene: TRBV5-6
clone size: .
CDR3 DNA: TGTGCCAGCAGCTTGGCACCAGGGAACAAAGAGACCCAGTACTTC
CDR3 protein: CASSLAPGNKETQYF

J gene: TRBJ2-5
D gene: .
V gene: TRBV7-9
clone size: few
CDR3 DNA: TGTGCCAGCAGCTTCGGTGGGAGGGAGACCCAGTACTTC
CDR3 protein: CASSFGGRETQYF

J gene: TRBJ2-1
D gene: TRBD2
V gene: TRBV30
clone size: .
CDR3 DNA: TGTGCCTGGAGCGCGGGACTAGGGCGCAATGAGCAGTTCTTC
CDR3 protein: CAWSAGLGRNEQFF

J gene: TRBJ2-7
D gene: .
V gene: TRBV4-3
clone size: .
CDR3 DNA: TGCGCCAGCAGCCAACAACAGGTACCAGGGGACGAGCAGTACTTC
CDR3 protein: CASSQQQVPGDEQYF

J gene: TRBJ2-7
D gene: TRBD2
V gene: TRBV28
clone size: .
CDR3 DNA: TGTGCCAGCAGCCGAACTAGCGGAGGTTCCTACGAGCAGTACTTC
CDR3 protein: CASSRTSGGSYEQYF

J gene: TRBJ2-7
D gene: .
V gene: TRBV9
clone size: .
CDR3 DNA: TGTGCCAGCAGCCCCCGACTAGTGATGGGCGAGCAGTACTTC
CDR3 protein: CASSPRLVMGEQYF

J gene: TRBJ2-4
D gene: TRBD2
V gene: TRBV14
clone size: few
CDR3 DNA: TGTGCCAGCAGCCAAAGACTCGAGGGAGGGGCCAAAAACATTCAGTACTTC
CDR3 protein: CASSQRLEGGAKNIQYF

J gene: TRBJ2-7
D gene: TRBD2
V gene: TRBV20-1
clone size: .
CDR3 DNA: TGCAGTGCTACTTTAGCGGGACAGTACTTC
CDR3 protein: CSATLAGQYF

J gene: TRBJ1-5
D gene: .
V gene: TRBV18
clone size: .
CDR3 DNA: TGTGCCAGCTCACCATTCGAAAGGGGATTTAGCAATCAGCCCCAGCATTTT
CDR3 protein: CASSPFERGFSNQPQHF

J gene: TRBJ2-7
D gene: .
V gene: TRBV30
clone size: .
CDR3 DNA: TGTGCCTGGAGTGTATCTAGCGTCTTGGGCGAGCAGTACTTC
CDR3 protein: CAWSVSSVLGEQYF

J gene: TRBJ1-1
D gene: TRBD1
V gene: TRBV29-1
clone size: .
CDR3 DNA: TGCAGCGCTGGACAGGGAGGAGCTTTCTTT
CDR3 protein: CSAGQGGAFF

J gene: TRBJ2-7
D gene: .
V gene: TRBV28
clone size: .
CDR3 DNA: TGTGCCAGCAGTTTATCACAGGGACGCGAGCAGTACTTC
CDR3 protein: CASSLSQGREQYF

J gene: TRBJ2-3
D gene: .
V gene: TRBV18
clone size: few
CDR3 DNA: TGTGCCAGCTCACCGACAGGCATAGATACGCAGTATTTT
CDR3 protein: CASSPTGIDTQYF

J gene: TRBJ1-1
D gene: TRBD1
V gene: TRBV27
clone size: .
CDR3 DNA: TGTGCCAGCAGTCCGCGACAGGGGATCATGAACACTGAAGCTTTCTTT
CDR3 protein: CASSPRQGIMNTEAFF

J gene: TRBJ2-3
D gene: .
V gene: TRBV7-2
clone size: .
CDR3 DNA: TGTGCCAGCAGCTTACTAGGAGGCACAGATACGCAGTATTTT
CDR3 protein: CASSLLGGTDTQYF

J gene: TRBJ2-3
D gene: .
V gene: TRBV19
clone size: .
CDR3 DNA: TGTGCCAGCCGCGAGTTAGCGGGCACAGATACGCAGTATTTT
CDR3 protein: CASRELAGTDTQYF

J gene: TRBJ1-1
D gene: TRBD1
V gene: TRBV19
clone size: few
CDR3 DNA: TGTGCCAGTAGGGACAGGGGGAACACTGAAGCTTTCTTT
CDR3 protein: CASRDRGNTEAFF

J gene: TRBJ2-1
D gene: TRBD2
V gene: TRBV9
clone size: few
CDR3 DNA: TGTGCCAGCAGCGTAACTAGCGGGAGCTTCAATGAGCAGTTCTTC
CDR3 protein: CASSVTSGSFNEQFF

J gene: TRBJ2-3
D gene: TRBD2
V gene: TRBV11-2
clone size: few
CDR3 DNA: TGTGCCAGTATCAATAGCGGGATTAGCACAGATACGCAGTATTTT
CDR3 protein: CASINSGISTDTQYF

J gene: TRBJ2-7
D gene: .
V gene: TRBV6-1
clone size: .
CDR3 DNA: TGTGCCAGCAATCAGCGGGCCTACGAGCAGTACTTC
CDR3 protein: CASNQRAYEQYF

J gene: TRBJ1-2
D gene: TRBD1
V gene: TRBV4-1
clone size: few
CDR3 DNA: TGCGCCAGCAGCCGGCTAGACAGGGGCAACTATGGCTACACCTTC
CDR3 protein: CASSRLDRGNYGYTF

J gene: TRBJ2-7
D gene: TRBD1
V gene: TRBV9
clone size: .
CDR3 DNA: TGTGCCAGCAGCGAGGACAGGGAATCACCCTACGAGCAGTACTTC
CDR3 protein: CASSEDRESPYEQYF

J gene: TRBJ2-1
D gene: .
V gene: TRBV20-1
clone size: few
CDR3 DNA: TGCAGACTTCTAAGGGGCGATGAGCAGTTCTTC
CDR3 protein: CRLLRGDEQFF

J gene: TRBJ2-7
D gene: TRBD1
V gene: TRBV30
clone size: .
CDR3 DNA: TGTGCCGGCGACAGGGGGACCTACGAGCAGTACTTC
CDR3 protein: CAGDRGTYEQYF

J gene: TRBJ2-1
D gene: .
V gene: TRBV19
clone size: .
CDR3 DNA: TGTGCCAGTATGAGGCAAGGGGCACCCCGCTCCTACAATGAGCAGTTCTTC
CDR3 protein: CASMRQGAPRSYNEQFF

J gene: TRBJ1-1
D gene: .
V gene: TRBV28
clone size: .
CDR3 DNA: TGTGCCACCACCGAGGGATTAAACACTGAAGCTTTCTTT
CDR3 protein: CATTEGLNTEAFF

J gene: TRBJ2-1
D gene: TRBD1
V gene: TRBV25-1
clone size: few
CDR3 DNA: TGTGCCAGCAGTGAGGGACAGATCTACAATGAGCAGTTCTTC
CDR3 protein: CASSEGQIYNEQFF

J gene: TRBJ2-1
D gene: TRBD1
V gene: TRBV6-5
clone size: few
CDR3 DNA: TGTGCCAGCAGTCCGGACAGGGCCCCGTCCAATGAGCAGTTCTTC
CDR3 protein: CASSPDRAPSNEQFF

J gene: TRBJ2-7
D gene: TRBD1
V gene: TRBV4-3
clone size: .
CDR3 DNA: TGCGCCAGCAGCCAAGAGGGGGACAGCCCCAACTACTCCTACGAGCAGTACTTC
CDR3 protein: CASSQEGDSPNYSYEQYF

J gene: TRBJ2-1
D gene: TRBD2
V gene: TRBV9
clone size: .
CDR3 DNA: TGTGCCAGCAGTGGGACTAGCGGGGCGTACAATGAGCAGTTCTTC
CDR3 protein: CASSGTSGAYNEQFF

J gene: TRBJ2-5
D gene: .
V gene: TRBV7-2
clone size: .
CDR3 DNA: TGTGCCAGCAGCGGACGGACATCACGACGGAAAGAGACCCAGTACTTC
CDR3 protein: CASSGRTSRRKETQYF

J gene: TRBJ2-7
D gene: .
V gene: TRBV7-2
clone size: .
CDR3 DNA: TGTGCCAGCACCGAGAGCTCCTACGAGCAGTACTTC
CDR3 protein: CASTESSYEQYF

J gene: TRBJ2-1
D gene: .
V gene: TRBV6-5
clone size: .
CDR3 DNA: TGTGCCAGCAGTCTTCAGGAGGGCCTCAATGAGCAGTTCTTC
CDR3 protein: CASSLQEGLNEQFF